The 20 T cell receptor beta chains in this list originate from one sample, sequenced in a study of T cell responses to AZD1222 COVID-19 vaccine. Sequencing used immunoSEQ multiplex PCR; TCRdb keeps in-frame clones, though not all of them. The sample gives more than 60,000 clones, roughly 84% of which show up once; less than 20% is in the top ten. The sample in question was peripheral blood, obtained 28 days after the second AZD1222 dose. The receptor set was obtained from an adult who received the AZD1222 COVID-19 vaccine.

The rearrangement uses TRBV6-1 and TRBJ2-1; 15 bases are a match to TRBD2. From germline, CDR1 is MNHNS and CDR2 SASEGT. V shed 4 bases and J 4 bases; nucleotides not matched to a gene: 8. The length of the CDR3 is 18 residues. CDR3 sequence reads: CASSGGLAGGPLYNEQFF. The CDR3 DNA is TGTGCCAGCAGTGGGGGACTAGCGGGGGGCCCCCTATACAATGAGCAGTTCTTC.

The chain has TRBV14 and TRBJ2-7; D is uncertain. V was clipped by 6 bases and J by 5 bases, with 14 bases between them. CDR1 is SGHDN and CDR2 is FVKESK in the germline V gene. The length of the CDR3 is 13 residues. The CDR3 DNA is TGTGCCAGCAGACGGAGTTTACCCGACGAGCAGTACTTC. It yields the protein CASRRSLPDEQYF.

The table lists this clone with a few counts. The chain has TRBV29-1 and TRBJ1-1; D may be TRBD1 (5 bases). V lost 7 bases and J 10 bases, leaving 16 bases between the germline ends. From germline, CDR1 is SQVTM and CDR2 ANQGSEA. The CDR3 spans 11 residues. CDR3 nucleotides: TGCAGCGCATCCCTTGGGGGGAGAGCTTTCTTT. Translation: CSASLGGRAFF.

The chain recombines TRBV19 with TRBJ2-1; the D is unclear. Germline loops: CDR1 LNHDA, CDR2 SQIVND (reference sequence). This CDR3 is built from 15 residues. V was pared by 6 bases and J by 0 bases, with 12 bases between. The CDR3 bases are TGTGCCAGTAGCCCGGCAGGAGACTCCTACAATGAGCAGTTCTTC. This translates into CASSPAGDSYNEQFF.

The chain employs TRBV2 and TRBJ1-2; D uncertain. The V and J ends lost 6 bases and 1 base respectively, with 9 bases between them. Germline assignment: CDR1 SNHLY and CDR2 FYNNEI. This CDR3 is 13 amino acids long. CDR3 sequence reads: CASRESGNYGYTF. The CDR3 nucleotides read TGTGCCAGCAGGGAGTCTGGTAACTATGGCTACACCTTC.

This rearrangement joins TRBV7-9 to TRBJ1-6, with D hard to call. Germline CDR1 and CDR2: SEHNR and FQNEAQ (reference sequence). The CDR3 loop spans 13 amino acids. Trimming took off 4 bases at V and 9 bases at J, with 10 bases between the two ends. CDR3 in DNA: TGTGCCAGCAGCTACCTTGATAGTTCACCCCTCCACTTT. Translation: CASSYLDSSPLHF.

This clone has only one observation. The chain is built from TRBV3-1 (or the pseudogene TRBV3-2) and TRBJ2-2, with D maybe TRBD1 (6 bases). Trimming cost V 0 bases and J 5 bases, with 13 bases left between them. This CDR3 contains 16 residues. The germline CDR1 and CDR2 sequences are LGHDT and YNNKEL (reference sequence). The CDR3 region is CASSQDPNRVTGELFF. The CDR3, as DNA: TGTGCCAGCAGCCAAGATCCTAACAGGGTGACCGGGGAGCTGTTTTTT.

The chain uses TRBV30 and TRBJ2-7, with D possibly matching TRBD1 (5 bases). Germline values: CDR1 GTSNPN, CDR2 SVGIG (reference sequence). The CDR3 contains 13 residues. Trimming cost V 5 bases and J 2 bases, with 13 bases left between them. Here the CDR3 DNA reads TGTGCCTGGTCCGGACAACCGGCCTACGAGCAGTACTTC. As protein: CAWSGQPAYEQYF.

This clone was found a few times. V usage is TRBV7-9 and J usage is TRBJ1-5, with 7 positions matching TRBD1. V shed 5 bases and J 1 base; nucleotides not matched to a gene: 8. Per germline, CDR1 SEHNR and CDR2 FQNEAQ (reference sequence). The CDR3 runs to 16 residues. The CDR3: CASSRDRAGSNQPQHF. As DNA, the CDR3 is TGTGCCAGCAGCCGTGACAGGGCTGGAAGCAATCAGCCCCAGCATTTT.

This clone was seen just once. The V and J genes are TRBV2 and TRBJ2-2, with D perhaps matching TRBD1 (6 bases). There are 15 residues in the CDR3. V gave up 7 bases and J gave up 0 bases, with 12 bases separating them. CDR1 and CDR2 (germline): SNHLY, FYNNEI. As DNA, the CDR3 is TGTGCCAGCACCGGAAGACAGGCGAACACCGGGGAGCTGTTTTTT. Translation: CASTGRQANTGELFF. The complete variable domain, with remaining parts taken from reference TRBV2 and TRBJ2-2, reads EPEVTQTPSHQVTQMGQEVILRCVPISNHLYFYWYRQILGQKVEFLVSFYNNEISEKSEIFDDQFSVERPDGSNFTLKIRSTKLEDSAMYFCASTGRQANTGELFFGEGSRLTVL.

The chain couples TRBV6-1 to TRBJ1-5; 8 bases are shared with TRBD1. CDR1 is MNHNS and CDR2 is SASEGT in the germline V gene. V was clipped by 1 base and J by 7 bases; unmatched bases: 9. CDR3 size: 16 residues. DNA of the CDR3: TGTGCCAGCAGTGAAGGTTCGGGACAGGTCTGGCAGCCCCAGCATTTT. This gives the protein CASSEGSGQVWQPQHF.

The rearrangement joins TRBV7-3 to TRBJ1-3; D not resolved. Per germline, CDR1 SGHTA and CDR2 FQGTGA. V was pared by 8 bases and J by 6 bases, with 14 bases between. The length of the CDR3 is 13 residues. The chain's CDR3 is CASGNRGENTIYF. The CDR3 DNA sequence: TGTGCCAGCGGAAACAGAGGTGAAAACACCATATATTTT.

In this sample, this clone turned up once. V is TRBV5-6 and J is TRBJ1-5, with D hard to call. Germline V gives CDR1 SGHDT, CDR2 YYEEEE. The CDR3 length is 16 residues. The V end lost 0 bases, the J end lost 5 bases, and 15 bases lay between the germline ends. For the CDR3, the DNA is TGTGCCAGCAGCTTGGGCCCCTTTTCTGGGCATCAGCCCCAGCATTTT. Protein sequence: CASSLGPFSGHQPQHF.

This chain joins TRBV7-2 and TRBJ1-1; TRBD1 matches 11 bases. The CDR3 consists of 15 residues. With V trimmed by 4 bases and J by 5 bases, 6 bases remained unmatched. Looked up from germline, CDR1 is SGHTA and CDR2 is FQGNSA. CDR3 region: CASSSRDRGTTEAFF. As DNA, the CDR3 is TGTGCCAGCAGCTCCCGGGACAGGGGGACGACTGAAGCTTTCTTT.

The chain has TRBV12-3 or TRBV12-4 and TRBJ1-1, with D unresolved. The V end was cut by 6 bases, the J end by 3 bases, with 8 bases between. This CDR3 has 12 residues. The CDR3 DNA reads TGTGCCAGCAGCCATGTGGACACTGAAGCTTTCTTT. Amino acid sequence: CASSHVDTEAFF.

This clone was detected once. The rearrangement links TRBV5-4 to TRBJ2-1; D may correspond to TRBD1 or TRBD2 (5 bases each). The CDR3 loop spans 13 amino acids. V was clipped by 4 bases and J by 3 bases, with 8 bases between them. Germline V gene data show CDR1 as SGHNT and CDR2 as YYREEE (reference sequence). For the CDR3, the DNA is TGTGCCAGCAGCGGGGACCTCTACAATGAGCAGTTCTTC. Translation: CASSGDLYNEQFF.

This chain's CDR3 is CASRFGGDTQYF. The DNA for the CDR3 is TGTGCCAGCAGGTTCGGGGGGGATACGCAGTATTTT. The rearrangement joins TRBV7-2 to TRBJ2-3; 7 bases fit TRBD2. CDR1 is SGHTA and CDR2 is FQGNSA in the germline V gene. Germline trimming cut 6 bases from V and 6 bases from J; bases unmatched to any gene: 3. There are 12 residues in the CDR3.

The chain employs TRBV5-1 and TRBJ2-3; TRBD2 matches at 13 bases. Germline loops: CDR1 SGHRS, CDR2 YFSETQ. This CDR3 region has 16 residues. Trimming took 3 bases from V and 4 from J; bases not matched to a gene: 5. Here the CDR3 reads CASSSRLAGGPDTQYF. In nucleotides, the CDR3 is TGCGCCAGCAGCTCCAGACTAGCGGGGGGTCCAGATACGCAGTATTTT.

The CDR3, as DNA: TGTGCCAGCTCACCACGAGCGGGGGACACTGAAGCTTTCTTT. Amino acid sequence: CASSPRAGDTEAFF. The J gene is TRBJ1-1, the V gene TRBV18, with a tentative D call TRBD1 (5 bases). Trimming removed 1 base from V and 3 bases from J, with 9 bases in between. Germline CDR1 and CDR2: KGHSH and LQKENI. The CDR3 sequence is 14 residues long.

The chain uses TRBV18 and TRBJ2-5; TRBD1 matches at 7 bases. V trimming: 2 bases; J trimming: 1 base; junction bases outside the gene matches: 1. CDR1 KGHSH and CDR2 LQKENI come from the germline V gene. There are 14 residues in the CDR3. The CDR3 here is CASSPGDSQETQYF. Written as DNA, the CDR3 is TGTGCCAGCTCACCAGGGGACAGCCAAGAGACCCAGTACTTC.